This T cell receptor (beta chain) was found in a study of blood T cell repertoires in COVID-19 (dated by TCRdb to about 2020). About the full investigation: Samples covering the acute and convalescent phases of COVID-19 were provided by collaborators in the United States, Italy and Spain. A de-identified subject ID, COVID-19 status, age in years and sex were almost always included in the sample metadata. The dataset comprised deeply sampled blood TCRbeta repertoires from subjects exposed to, actively infected with, or recovered from COVID-19. The material from the prospective study consisted of cDNA or gDNA derived from T cells, B-cell-depleted T cells, or PBMCs. Samples came from the ongoing ImmuneRACE study (first 160 participants) plus 1,254 subjects from 6 global collaborators. Where HLA class I and class II types were available, the types were taken from metadata supplied by the sample provider, not from assay-based typing. The repertoires were released in a freely available public database intended as a resource for research on the immune response to SARS-CoV-2.

Whole blood was collected in K2EDTA tubes by collaborating institutions according to the institutions' own protocols. For TCRbeta analysis, collaborator samples were shipped as frozen whole blood, as isolated PBMCs, or as DNA extracted from either sample type. Turning to this clone: The antigen this receptor binds is unknown. There are no base qualities to consult, and no much larger clone falls within one base.

Study-level results and caveats: The amount of clinical and demographic metadata varied by source and participant and was provided uncurated.

TCRbeta CDR3 regions were amplified from genomic DNA using the immunoSEQ Assay, a bias-controlled multiplex PCR. Under the source paper's analysis protocol: Within the assay, amplification of reference gene primers was used to estimate how many nucleated cells each sample contained. To quantify the absolute abundance of each unique TCRbeta CDR3 rearrangement, sequence reads were collapsed and filtered. For each sample, productive Simpson clonality was calculated as the square root of Simpson's diversity index over productive rearrangements. Here the immuneACCESS table is served through TCRdb, limited to in-frame sequences with V and J called. Missing clones are a known gap in these copies; in checked studies unresolved V genes cover under half, and the rest lacks a known reason. That table supplies the V and J calls and clone size; D and trimming were determined from the DNA. This sample comprises 50,000 to 65,000 clones, around 85% of them detected only once. Clones ranked in the top ten supply approximately 15% of the sample.

CDR1 and CDR2 were assigned from the germline V gene as MNHEY and SVGEGT. At the junction V is shortened by 6 bases and J by 5 bases; bases outside the gene matches: 2. From the cysteine up to the phenylalanine, the CDR3 has a length of 12 residues. The only DNA kept is the CDR3, 36 bases in frame from the first base. The sequence came from a human donor in a cohort sampled during active COVID-19. Recombination linked TRBV6-2 or TRBV6-3 to TRBJ2-5, and TRBD1 matches 8 of the central bases. Sequenced sample: peripheral blood. The CDR3 protein sequence reads: CASSNRGETQYF. The nucleotides read TGTGCCAGCAGCAACAGGGGGGAGACCCAGTACTTC.